The rows below give T cell receptor beta chains drawn from one sample of a study of T cells in Graves' hyperthyroidism and ophthalmopathy. TCRdb re-called the multiplex PCR reads with MiXCR, one entry per CDR3 protein. The repertoire includes fewer than 250,000 distinct CDR3 sequences, around 15% of them detected once, and about 29% sits in the top ten. The sample was blood. Receptors were obtained from a woman between 18 and 30 years old with Graves' ophthalmopathy. The CDR3 runs from the conserved cysteine through the conserved F or W.

>TRBV7-9|TRBJ1-1
CASSSPPLGSGTEAFF
>TRBV4-2|TRBJ2-5
CASSQRWARGETQYF
>TRBV7-9|TRBJ1-4
CASSSSIREGGEKLFF
>TRBV24-1|TRBJ2-7
CATSDLRTGSDEQYF
>TRBV11-2|TRBJ2-1
CASSFNEQFF
>TRBV3-1|TRBJ2-1
CASSQEWTTDYNEQFF
>TRBV3-1|TRBJ2-3
CASNSSGTLSTGTQYF
>TRBV27|TRBJ2-3
CASTGTGHTDTQYF
>TRBV11-2|TRBJ1-3
CASSLRSFSGNTIYF
>TRBV2|TRBJ2-1
CASTRRQGAYNEQFF
>TRBV28|TRBJ2-3
CASSLAVLGGSTDTQYF
>TRBV7-9|TRBJ2-7
CASSRPPTSYEQYF
>TRBV30|TRBJ2-5
CAWSVGRGIQETQYF
>TRBV6-6|TRBJ2-5
CASSYSVLETQYF
>TRBV5-8|TRBJ2-7
CASTRLYVVRGESSYEQYF